The 16 T cell receptor beta chains reported below all come from one sample, sequenced in a study of cytomegalovirus exposure and HLA in healthy donors. The PCR was carried out with 60 Vbeta primers and 13 Jbeta primers. Here immunoSEQ multiplex PCR was the method, and the copy in TCRdb shows in-frame clones only, minus some. The table shows 60,000 to 85,000 clones, with roughly 74% occurring only once. The sample taken for sequencing was PBMCs. The source of these receptors is a human donor in good health.

The gene calls are TRBV19 and TRBJ2-5; 8 nucleotides match TRBD1. This CDR3 spans 14 amino acids. Per germline, CDR1 LNHDA and CDR2 SQIVND (reference sequence). V was clipped by 5 bases and J by 3 bases; unmatched bases: 5. The CDR3 DNA sequence: TGTGCCAGTAGTGCCCCGGACAGGGAAGAGACCCAGTACTTC. Protein sequence: CASSAPDREETQYF. Full variable domain (remainder filled in from reference TRBV19 and TRBJ2-5): DGGITQSPKYLFRKEGQNVTLSCEQNLNHDAMYWYRQDPGQGLRLIYYSQIVNDFQKGDIAEGYSVSREKKESFPLTVTSAQKNPTAFYLCASSAPDREETQYFGPGTRLLVL.

This chain joins TRBV29-1 and TRBJ1-5; 7 bases are shared with TRBD1. CDR3 length equals 13 residues. Trimming took 4 bases from V and 3 from J; bases not matched to a gene: 3. The germline gives CDR1 SQVTM, CDR2 ANQGSEA. CDR3 residues: CSVVTGPNQPQHF. CDR3 coding DNA: TGCAGCGTTGTGACAGGGCCCAATCAGCCCCAGCATTTT.

The chain is built from TRBV5-1 and TRBJ2-7; tentative D call: TRBD2 (6 bases). Germline values: CDR1 SGHRS, CDR2 YFSETQ. V lost 1 base, J lost 5 bases, and 7 bases lay in between. The CDR3 has 12 residues. The CDR3 protein is CASSLPSDEQYF. CDR3 nucleotide sequence: TGCGCCAGCAGCTTGCCTAGCGACGAGCAGTACTTC.

This clone was recorded only once. The CDR3 protein is CASSAPGSGREAFF. The CDR3 DNA is TGTGCCAGCAGTGCTCCGGGATCCGGAAGAGAAGCTTTCTTT. The chain uses TRBV27 and TRBJ1-1, with D unclear. CDR3 length equals 14 residues. Germline-derived CDR1 and CDR2 are MNHEY and SMNVEV (reference sequence). The V end lost 5 bases, the J end lost 8 bases, and 18 bases lay between the germline ends.

The rearrangement joins TRBV7-3 to TRBJ2-6, with a possible D match to TRBD2 (5 bases). V shed 0 bases and J shed 0 bases, with 12 bases lying between them. Germline CDR1 reads SGHTA; CDR2 reads FQGTGA. The CDR3 totals 18 residues. The CDR3 bases are TGTGCCAGCAGCTTAACCTCCCAGAGGGCCTCTGGGGCCAACGTCCTGACTTTC. Translation: CASSLTSQRASGANVLTF.

This chain uses TRBV6-5 with TRBJ2-4, with 11 bases that match TRBD1. V shed 4 bases and J 6 bases; nucleotides not matched to a gene: 5. Germline assignment: CDR1 MNHEY and CDR2 SVGAGI. This CDR3 is 15 amino acids long. CDR3 DNA sequence: TGTGCCAGCAGTTCGACCGGGACAGGGGGAAACATTCAGTACTTC. Its protein is CASSSTGTGGNIQYF.

The CDR3 coding sequence is TGCGCCAGCAGCCAAGTCTCAGGGAACACCGGGGAGCTGTTTTTT. It codes for CASSQVSGNTGELFF. The chain couples TRBV4-1 to TRBJ2-2, with D unclear. Germline CDR1 is MGHRA and CDR2 is YSYEKL. V lost 1 base, J lost 1 base, and 7 bases lay in between. The CDR3 extends over 15 amino acids.

A few counts support this clone. This sequence joins TRBV5-1 and TRBJ2-7; D unclear. Germline V gives CDR1 SGHRS, CDR2 YFSETQ. Trimming took 6 bases from V and 0 from J, leaving 16 bases between them. This CDR3 region has 15 residues. CDR3 nucleotides: TGCGCCAGCAACCCGAGTCCGCCCACCTCCTACGAGCAGTACTTC. Translated: CASNPSPPTSYEQYF.

This clone was observed once. The CDR3 reads CAISGRQGGISYEQYF. For the CDR3, the DNA is TGTGCCATCAGTGGTAGACAGGGCGGGATCTCCTACGAGCAGTACTTC. This rearrangement joins TRBV10-3 to TRBJ2-7; D is possibly TRBD1 (7 bases). Trimming took off 4 bases at V and 0 bases at J, with 16 bases between the two ends. The germline CDR1 and CDR2 sequences are ENHRY and SYGVKD. The length of the CDR3 is 16 residues.

This clone was observed once. The chain is built from TRBV4-2 and TRBJ2-3; the match to TRBD2 covers 8 bases. Per germline, CDR1 LGHNA and CDR2 YNFKEQ. This CDR3 region has 18 residues. The V and J ends lost 1 base and 0 bases, in that order; junction bases with no gene match: 9. CDR3 DNA: TGTGCCAGCAGCCAAGGATATCTGACTAGCGAGAGCACAGATACGCAGTATTTT. Translation: CASSQGYLTSESTDTQYF.

V usage is TRBV5-1 and J usage is TRBJ1-1; TRBD1 matches at 7 bases. Trimming cost V 8 bases and J 0 bases; bases outside gene matches: 7. The germline gives CDR1 SGHRS, CDR2 YFSETQ. CDR3 size: 14 residues. In DNA form, the CDR3 reads TGCGCCAGTAGGACAGGCTTAATGAACACTGAAGCTTTCTTT. Translating gives CASRTGLMNTEAFF.

This rearrangement joins TRBV5-6 to TRBJ1-5; no firm D call. V lost 4 bases to trimming and J lost 4 bases, with 15 bases between them. This CDR3 comprises 15 residues. CDR1 is SGHDT, CDR2 YYEEEE, per germline. DNA of the CDR3: TGTGCCAGCAGCCGTAGACTGACCATAAATCAGCCCCAGCATTTT. Translating it yields CASSRRLTINQPQHF.

The V call is TRBV6-5, the J call TRBJ2-7, with D possibly matching TRBD2 (6 bases). CDR1 is MNHEY and CDR2 is SVGAGI in the germline V gene. This CDR3 is built from 14 residues. V shed 5 bases and J shed 7 bases, with 18 bases lying between them. CDR3 in amino acids: CASSLATLSREQYF. Written as DNA, the CDR3 is TGTGCCAGCAGTCTAGCGACCCTGTCGAGAGAGCAGTACTTC.

The chain uses TRBV6-5 and TRBJ1-5, with D perhaps matching TRBD1 (6 bases). Germline V gene lookup returns CDR1 MNHEY and CDR2 SVGAGI. The CDR3 totals 14 residues. Trimming removed 6 bases from V and 1 base from J, with 10 bases in between. The CDR3 protein is CASRHRESNQPQHF. The CDR3 DNA reads as TGTGCCAGCAGACACAGGGAAAGCAATCAGCCCCAGCATTTT.

J is TRBJ1-5 and V is TRBV14; D not resolved. This CDR3 has 14 amino acids. With 1 base removed from V and 5 bases from J, the gap between germline ends came to 9 bases. Germline values: CDR1 SGHDN, CDR2 FVKESK. The CDR3 sequence: CASSQVGVDQPQHF. DNA for the CDR3: TGTGCCAGCAGCCAAGTAGGAGTAGATCAGCCCCAGCATTTT.

This clone has just one count. The chain joins TRBV30 to TRBJ1-5; no definite D call. V lost 5 bases and J 6 bases, leaving 11 bases between the germline ends. The CDR3 is 12 amino acids. Germline V gene data show CDR1 as GTSNPN and CDR2 as SVGIG (reference sequence). The CDR3 nucleotides are TGTGCCTGGGAATCCGGAGGTCAGCCCCAGCATTTT. Protein: CAWESGGQPQHF.